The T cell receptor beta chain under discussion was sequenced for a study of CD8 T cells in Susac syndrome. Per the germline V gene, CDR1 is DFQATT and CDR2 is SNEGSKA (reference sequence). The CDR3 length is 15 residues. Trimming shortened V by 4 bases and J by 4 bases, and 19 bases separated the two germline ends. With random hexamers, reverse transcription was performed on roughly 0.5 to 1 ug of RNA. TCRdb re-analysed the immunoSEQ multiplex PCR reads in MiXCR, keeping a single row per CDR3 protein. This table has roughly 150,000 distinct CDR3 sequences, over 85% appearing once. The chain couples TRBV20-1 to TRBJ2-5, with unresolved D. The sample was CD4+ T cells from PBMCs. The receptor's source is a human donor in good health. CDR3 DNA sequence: TGCAGTGCTAAGCGCCGGCTAGTCGGCGGAGAGACCCAGTACTTC. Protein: CSAKRRLVGGETQYF.